The subject of this entry is one T cell receptor beta chain. Germline lookup yields CDR1 LGHDT and CDR2 YNNKEL (reference sequence). With 4 bases removed from V and 8 bases from J, the gap between germline ends came to 11 bases. The CDR3 consists of 12 residues. These data come from a study of blood T cell repertoires in COVID-19. Study details: Sites across the United States, Italy and Spain contributed samples from acute and convalescent COVID-19. T cells, B-cell-depleted T cells, or PBMCs supplied cDNA or gDNA.

Study processing details: Cell counts per sample came from amplifying reference gene primers. TCRdb's table, derived via immunoSEQ multiplex PCR, lists solely in-frame clones and lacks some. V and J calls and clone size are as listed in that table; D and trimming were resolved from the DNA. This sample yields roughly 380,000 clones, of which 85% are seen a single time; 3.6% belongs to the top ten. The specimen sequenced was peripheral blood. This TCR was recovered from a woman between 18 and 29 years old with acute or convalescent COVID-19. The chain employs TRBV3-1 (or the pseudogene TRBV3-2) and TRBJ1-2; D gene uncertain. In nucleotides, the CDR3 is TGTGCCAGCAGCCCCTCATCGGTGGGCTACACCTTC. Its protein is CASSPSSVGYTF.